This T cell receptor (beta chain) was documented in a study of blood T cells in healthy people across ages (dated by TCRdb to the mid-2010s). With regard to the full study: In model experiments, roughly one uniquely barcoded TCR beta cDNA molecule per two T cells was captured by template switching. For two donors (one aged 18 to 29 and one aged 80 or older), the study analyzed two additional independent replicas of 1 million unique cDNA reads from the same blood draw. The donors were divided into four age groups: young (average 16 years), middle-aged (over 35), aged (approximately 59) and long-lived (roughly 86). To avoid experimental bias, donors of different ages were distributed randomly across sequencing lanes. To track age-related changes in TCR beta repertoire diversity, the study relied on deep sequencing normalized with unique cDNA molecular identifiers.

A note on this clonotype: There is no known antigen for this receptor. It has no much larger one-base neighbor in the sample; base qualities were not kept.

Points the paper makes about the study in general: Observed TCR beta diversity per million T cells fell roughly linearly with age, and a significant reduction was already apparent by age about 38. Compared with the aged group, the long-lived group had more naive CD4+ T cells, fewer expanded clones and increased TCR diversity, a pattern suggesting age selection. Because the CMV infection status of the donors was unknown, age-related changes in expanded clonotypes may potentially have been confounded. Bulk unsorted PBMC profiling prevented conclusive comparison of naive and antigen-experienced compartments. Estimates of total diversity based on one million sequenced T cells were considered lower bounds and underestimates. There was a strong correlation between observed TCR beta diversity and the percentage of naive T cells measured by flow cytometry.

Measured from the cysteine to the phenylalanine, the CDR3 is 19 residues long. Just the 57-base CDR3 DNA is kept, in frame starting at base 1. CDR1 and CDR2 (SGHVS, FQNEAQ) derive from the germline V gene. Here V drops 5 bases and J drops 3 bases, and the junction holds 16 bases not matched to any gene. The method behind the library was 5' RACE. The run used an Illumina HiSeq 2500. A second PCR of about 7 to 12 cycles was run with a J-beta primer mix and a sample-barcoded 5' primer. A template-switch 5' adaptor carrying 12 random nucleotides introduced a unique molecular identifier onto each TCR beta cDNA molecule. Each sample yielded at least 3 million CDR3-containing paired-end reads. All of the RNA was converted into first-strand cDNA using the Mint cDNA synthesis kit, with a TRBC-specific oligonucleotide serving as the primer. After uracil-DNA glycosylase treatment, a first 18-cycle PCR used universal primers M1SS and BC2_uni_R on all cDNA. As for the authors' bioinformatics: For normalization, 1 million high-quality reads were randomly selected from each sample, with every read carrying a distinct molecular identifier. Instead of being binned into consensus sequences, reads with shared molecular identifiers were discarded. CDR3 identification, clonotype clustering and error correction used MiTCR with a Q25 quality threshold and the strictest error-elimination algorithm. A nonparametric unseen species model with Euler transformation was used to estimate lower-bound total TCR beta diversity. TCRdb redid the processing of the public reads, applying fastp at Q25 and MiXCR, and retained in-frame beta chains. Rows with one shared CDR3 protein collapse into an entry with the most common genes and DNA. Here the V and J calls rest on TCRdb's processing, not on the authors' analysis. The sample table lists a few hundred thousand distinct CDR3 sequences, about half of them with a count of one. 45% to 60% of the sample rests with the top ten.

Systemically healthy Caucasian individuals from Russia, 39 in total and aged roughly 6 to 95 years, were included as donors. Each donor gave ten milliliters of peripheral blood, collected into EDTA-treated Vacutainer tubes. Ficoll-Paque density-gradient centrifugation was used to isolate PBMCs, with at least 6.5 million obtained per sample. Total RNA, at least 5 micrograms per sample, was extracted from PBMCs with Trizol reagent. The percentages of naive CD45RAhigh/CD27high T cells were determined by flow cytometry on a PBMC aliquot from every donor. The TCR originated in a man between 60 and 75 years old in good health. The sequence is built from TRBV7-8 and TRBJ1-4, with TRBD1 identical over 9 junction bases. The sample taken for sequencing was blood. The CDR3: CASSPTIGTGKGSNEKLFF. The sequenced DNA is TGTGCCAGCAGCCCGACAATAGGGACAGGGAAGGGGTCTAATGAAAAACTGTTTTTT.